This note documents a single T cell receptor beta chain sequence. Its antigen is undetermined. V lost 7 bases and J 9 bases, leaving 24 bases between the germline ends. This CDR3 comprises 16 residues. The source of the sample is a study of blood T cells in healthy people across ages. About the research overall: The template switching approach captured approximately one barcoded beta molecule for every two T cells.

Whenever a sample was processed, at least 6.5 million PBMCs were isolated. With a J-beta primer mix and a sample-barcoded 5' primer, a second PCR ran roughly 6 to 12 cycles. Each sample yielded at least 2.5 million CDR3-containing paired-end reads. MiXCR was run by TCRdb on the 5' RACE reads, yielding one entry per CDR3 protein. This table holds about 1.5 million distinct CDR3 sequences, 35% to 45% found once. Findings and limits, study-wide: As naive T cell percentage varied, TCR beta diversity correlated strongly with it.

The sequence derives from a woman between 18 and 29 years old in good health. Specimen: blood. The gene calls are TRBV12-3 or TRBV12-4 and TRBJ2-2; no clear D gene. In DNA, the CDR3 is TGTGCCAGCACCTTGTTTAAAGCGCCCGGGCTCCGGGAGCTGTTTTTT. This sequence encodes CASTLFKAPGLRELFF.